Listed here are 29 T cell receptor beta chains from one sample, sequenced in a study of T cell responses to AZD1222 COVID-19 vaccine. TCRdb's copy holds only in-frame clones and misses some; the assay was immunoSEQ multiplex PCR. The repertoire consists of about 120,000 clones, with 75% to 90% occurring once and the leading ten covering 9.4%. The sequencing here drew on peripheral blood, taken on day 0 of AZD1222 vaccination. Source of these receptors: an adult in good health.

The chain couples TRBV30 to TRBJ1-6, with 7 bases matching TRBD1. V gave up 4 bases and J gave up 5 bases; unmatched junction bases: 2. This CDR3 region has 13 residues. Germline loops: CDR1 GTSNPN, CDR2 SVGIG (reference sequence). This CDR3 reads CAWTGTDNSPLHF. In DNA, the CDR3 is TGTGCCTGGACCGGGACAGATAATTCACCCCTCCACTTT.

The chain is built from TRBV7-8 and TRBJ2-1, with TRBD2 matching over 11 bases. CDR3 length: 15 amino acids. J gave up 9 bases and V 2 bases, and 6 bases lay outside the gene matches. Germline-derived CDR1 and CDR2 are SGHVS and FQNEAQ. CDR3: CASSLNSGGASEQFF. The CDR3, as DNA: TGTGCCAGCAGCTTAAATAGCGGGGGGGCAAGTGAGCAGTTCTTC.

This chain joins TRBV7-2 and TRBJ1-1; TRBD1 might be the D (5 bases). Germline V lookup: CDR1 SGHTA, CDR2 FQGNSA. V lost 3 bases and J lost 2, with 13 bases in between. The CDR3 is made up of 15 amino acids. The CDR3 reads CASSFLGDSNTEAFF. CDR3 sequence (DNA): TGTGCCAGCAGCTTCCTAGGGGATTCAAACACTGAAGCTTTCTTT. Complete variable domain (other parts from reference TRBV7-2 and TRBJ1-1): GAGVSQSPSNKVTEKGKDVELRCDPISGHTALYWYRQSLGQGLEFLIYFQGNSAPDKSGLPSDRFSAERTGGSVSTLTIQRTQQEDSAVYLCASSFLGDSNTEAFFGQGTRLTVV.

This clone was observed once. V is TRBV7-2 and J is TRBJ1-1; 7 nucleotides align to TRBD1. V shed 6 bases, J shed 1 base, and the junction held 5 bases outside the gene matches. The CDR3 spans 14 residues. Germline loops: CDR1 SGHTA, CDR2 FQGNSA. Here the CDR3 DNA reads TGTGCCAGCAGACAGGGGAACTCGAACACTGAAGCTTTCTTT. This codes for CASRQGNSNTEAFF.

The V gene is TRBV6-5, the J gene TRBJ1-6, with TRBD1 matching 9 bases. This CDR3 region has 15 residues. Germline values: CDR1 MNHEY, CDR2 SVGAGI. V lost 10 bases, J lost 10 bases, and 14 bases stayed unmatched. Here the CDR3 reads CATNGETGGGSPLHF. Here the CDR3 DNA reads TGTGCCACCAATGGGGAGACAGGGGGTGGCTCACCCCTCCACTTT.

The chain uses TRBV20-1 and TRBJ1-2; TRBD1 aligns across 7 bases. Germline CDR1 DFQATT, CDR2 SNEGSKA (reference sequence). The CDR3 runs to 11 residues. V trimming: 8 bases; J trimming: 3 bases; junction bases outside the gene matches: 3. CDR3 in amino acids: CSLTGYYGYTF. The CDR3 nucleotides read TGCAGTTTGACAGGGTACTATGGCTACACCTTC.

The rearrangement uses TRBV10-3 and TRBJ2-7; TRBD1 aligns across 8 bases. CDR3 length: 11 amino acids. Trimming cost V 10 bases and J 4 bases; bases outside gene matches: 3. Germline assignment: CDR1 ENHRY and CDR2 SYGVKD. CDR3 sequence (DNA): TGTGCCACCGGACAGGGATACGAGCAGTACTTC. Protein sequence: CATGQGYEQYF.

This clone was detected only a few times. The chain carries TRBV21-1 and TRBJ2-2; the table's D call of TRBD1 was not tested on the DNA. TRBV21-1 is an annotated pseudogene. CDR3 length equals 17 residues. CDR3 in DNA: TGTGCCAGCAGCAAGGACAGGGAAAGGAGGAAGGCCGGGGAGCTGTTTTTT. Translating gives CASSKDRERRKAGELFF.

The V and J genes are TRBV25-1 and TRBJ2-7; TRBD1 matches at 8 bases. Germline assignment: CDR1 MGHDK and CDR2 SYGVNS. This CDR3 comprises 15 residues. V dropped 3 bases and J dropped 4; count of bases not matched to a gene: 8. The CDR3 nucleotides are TGTGCCAGCAGTGACCAGGGACAGGCTCGGTACGAGCAGTACTTC. Residues: CASSDQGQARYEQYF.

This chain uses TRBV7-9 with TRBJ1-2; D is undetermined. The V end lost 0 bases, the J end lost 6 bases, and 8 bases lay between the germline ends. Germline values: CDR1 SEHNR, CDR2 FQNEAQ (reference sequence). The CDR3 loop spans 13 amino acids. CDR3 loop: CASSLAGQDGYTF. In DNA, the CDR3 is TGTGCCAGCAGCTTAGCTGGCCAGGATGGCTACACCTTC.

The chain recombines TRBV6-4 with TRBJ1-2; 10 nucleotides match TRBD1. There are 13 residues in the CDR3. V was pared by 6 bases and J by 5 bases, with 3 bases of the junction left unmatched. Germline V gives CDR1 MRHNA, CDR2 SNTAGT. Here the CDR3 DNA reads TGTGCCAGCAGCGGACAGGGGGAATATGGCTACACCTTC. This translates into CASSGQGEYGYTF.

The V gene is TRBV16, the J gene TRBJ2-3; D is ambiguous. Germline CDR1 is KGHSY and CDR2 is FQNENV. The germline V and J ends were trimmed by 2 bases and 6 bases, with 12 bases remaining between them. The CDR3 has 14 amino acids. This CDR3 reads CASSQAVNQDTQYF. CDR3 bases: TGTGCCAGCAGCCAAGCGGTCAACCAGGATACGCAGTATTTT.

The chain has TRBV7-2 and TRBJ1-4; TRBD1 matches at 7 bases. V gave up 2 bases and J gave up 4 bases; unmatched junction bases: 4. Germline V lookup: CDR1 SGHTA, CDR2 FQGNSA. The CDR3 extends over 15 amino acids. The CDR3: CASSLMGTDNEKLFF. CDR3 sequence (DNA): TGTGCCAGCAGCTTAATGGGGACAGATAATGAAAAACTGTTTTTT.

This clone turned up a few times. The rearrangement links TRBV14 to TRBJ2-4, with a tentative D call TRBD1 (5 bases). V was cut by 1 base and J by 9 bases, with 10 bases left in between. Germline values: CDR1 SGHDN, CDR2 FVKESK. The CDR3 has 13 amino acids. CDR3: CASSQGGFFIQYF. The CDR3 bases are TGTGCCAGCAGCCAAGGGGGCTTTTTCATTCAGTACTTC.

The J gene is TRBJ2-7, the V gene TRBV2, with unresolved D. The CDR3 is made up of 15 amino acids. V lost 7 bases, J lost 2 bases, and 18 bases lay in between. Germline CDR1 and CDR2: SNHLY and FYNNEI. CDR3 protein: CASKSGPQPAYEQYF. CDR3 sequence (DNA): TGTGCCAGCAAGAGTGGCCCCCAACCAGCCTACGAGCAGTACTTC.

This CDR3 is CAWGREADTQYF. CDR3 coding DNA: TGTGCCTGGGGGAGGGAGGCAGATACGCAGTATTTT. The J gene is TRBJ2-3, the V gene TRBV30; TRBD2 matches 7 bases. The CDR3 consists of 12 residues. V lost 5 bases and J lost 4; bases outside the gene matches: 3. CDR1 is GTSNPN and CDR2 is SVGIG in the germline V gene (reference sequence).

The chain joins TRBV2 to TRBJ2-1; D unclear. The germline V and J ends were trimmed by 5 bases and 2 bases, with 19 bases remaining between them. Germline CDR1 and CDR2: SNHLY and FYNNEI. CDR3 length: 17 amino acids. CDR3 protein: CASSYGLGQVTYNEQFF. CDR3 in DNA: TGTGCCAGCAGTTATGGCTTAGGGCAGGTGACCTACAATGAGCAGTTCTTC.

The chain links TRBV6-4 to TRBJ1-5; D uncertain. Germline V lookup: CDR1 MRHNA, CDR2 SNTAGT. V shed 6 bases and J shed 9 bases, with 24 bases lying between them. The CDR3 sequence is 16 residues long. This chain's CDR3 is CASRAPAGARVPPQHF. As DNA, the CDR3 is TGTGCCAGCAGGGCCCCGGCAGGAGCACGGGTACCGCCCCAGCATTTT.

The rearrangement uses TRBV5-4 and TRBJ2-3; 11 bases are a match to TRBD2. Unmatched junction bases numbered 4, after V lost 1 base and J lost 0 bases. The CDR3 covers 17 residues. Germline CDR1 is SGHNT and CDR2 is YYREEE (reference sequence). The CDR3, as DNA: TGTGCCAGCAGCTTGTTCCTAGCGGGGGGAAGCACAGATACGCAGTATTTT. Translation gives CASSLFLAGGSTDTQYF.

About this clone itself: Other nucleotide sequences in the sample specify the same CDR3. The chain employs TRBV6-2 or TRBV6-3 and TRBJ1-2, with D uncertain. Trimming pared 4 bases from V and 3 bases from J, leaving 6 bases between. Per the germline V gene, CDR1 is MNHEY and CDR2 is SVGEGT. CDR3 size: 12 residues. CDR3 loop: CASSWTDYGYTF. The CDR3 DNA follows: TGTGCCAGCAGTTGGACGGACTATGGCTACACCTTC.

This sequence joins TRBV6-5 and TRBJ2-7; no clear D. Germline assignment: CDR1 MNHEY and CDR2 SVGAGI. This CDR3 is 12 amino acids long. The ends were cut back, 7 bases at V and 2 bases at J, with 9 bases in the middle. This chain's CDR3 is CASTETTYEQYF. In DNA, the CDR3 is TGTGCCAGCACGGAGACAACCTACGAGCAGTACTTC.

The J gene is TRBJ2-5, the V gene TRBV5-1, with 9 bases lining up with TRBD1. The CDR3 has 17 residues. Germline trimming cut 2 bases from V and 0 bases from J; bases unmatched to any gene: 8. Germline CDR1 is SGHRS and CDR2 is YFSETQ. CDR3 in amino acids: CASSFMGTGQYQETQYF. Written as DNA, the CDR3 is TGCGCCAGCAGCTTTATGGGGACAGGGCAGTACCAAGAGACCCAGTACTTC. Variable domain in full (rest from reference TRBV5-1 and TRBJ2-5): KAGVTQTPRYLIKTRGQQVTLSCSPISGHRSVSWYQQTPGQGLQFLFEYFSETQRNKGNFPGRFSGRQFSNSRSEMNVSTLELGDSALYLCASSFMGTGQYQETQYFGPGTRLLVL.

This clone was detected a few times. The CDR3 loop reads CASSQGQGFADTQYF. The CDR3 nucleotides read TGTGCCAGCAGCCAGGGACAGGGATTCGCAGATACGCAGTATTTT. The rearrangement joins TRBV6-2 or TRBV6-3 to TRBJ2-3, with 9 bases fitting TRBD1. CDR1 MNHEY and CDR2 SVGEGT come from the germline V gene. J lost 4 bases, V lost 6 bases, and 8 bases had no gene match. The CDR3 extends over 15 amino acids.

V usage is TRBV7-6 and J usage is TRBJ1-3; 10 nucleotides align to TRBD1. J gave up 3 bases and V 4 bases, and 3 bases lay outside the gene matches. Per the germline V gene, CDR1 is SGHVS and CDR2 is FNYEAQ. CDR3 length: 15 residues. The CDR3 region is CASSYDRGLGNTIYF. CDR3 nucleotides: TGTGCCAGCAGCTACGACAGGGGGCTTGGAAACACCATATATTTT.

CDR3: CASALGPYGEQYF. The CDR3 nucleotides are TGTGCCAGCGCACTGGGCCCGTACGGGGAGCAGTACTTC. This chain uses TRBV7-2 with TRBJ2-7; D gene ambiguous. CDR1 is SGHTA, CDR2 FQGNSA, per germline. This CDR3 spans 13 amino acids. Trimming pared 8 bases from V and 7 bases from J, leaving 18 bases between.

The gene calls are TRBV4-3 and TRBJ2-5; 9 bases agree with TRBD2. Losses at the gene ends were 1 base for V and 5 bases for J; bases not matched to a gene: 11. This CDR3 is built from 17 residues. Germline CDR1 LGHNA, CDR2 YSLEER. The CDR3 DNA is TGCGCCAGCAGCCAAGGCCTGGGATTGAGCGGGGGGGAGACCCAGTACTTC. It yields the protein CASSQGLGLSGGETQYF.

This rearrangement joins TRBV3-1 (or the pseudogene TRBV3-2) to TRBJ2-7, with no clear D. The CDR3 contains 13 residues. The V end was cut by 0 bases, the J end by 4 bases, with 7 bases between. Looked up from germline, CDR1 is LGHDT and CDR2 is YNNKEL (reference sequence). This chain's CDR3 is CASSQDPAYEQYF. CDR3 in DNA: TGTGCCAGCAGCCAAGATCCCGCATACGAGCAGTACTTC.

This rearrangement joins TRBV6-5 to TRBJ2-7, with TRBD1 matching over 9 bases. Trimming at V came to 2 bases and at J to 1 base, leaving 6 bases not matched to a gene. Looked up from germline, CDR1 is MNHEY and CDR2 is SVGAGI. This CDR3 spans 16 amino acids. CDR3: CASSYDTGGASYEQYF. CDR3 nucleotides: TGTGCCAGCAGTTACGATACAGGGGGCGCTTCCTACGAGCAGTACTTC.

This clone was picked up a small number of times. V is TRBV21-1 and J is TRBJ2-7; the table names TRBD1, a call not compared with the DNA. TRBV21-1 is shown as a pseudogene. This CDR3 comprises 14 residues. In nucleotides, the CDR3 is TGTGCCAGCAGCAAAGGAGACAGGGACTACGAGCAGTACTTC. As protein: CASSKGDRDYEQYF.